Sequencing of this T cell receptor beta chain was carried out in a study of T cell repertoires in cytomegalovirus infection. For the study at large: Matching HLA type, along with CMV infection, was indicated by public TCR beta signatures.

For this clonotype: Its cognate antigen is unknown.

In TCRdb, the reads were re-called with MiXCR into one record per CDR3 protein. The sample includes under 120,000 distinct CDR3 sequences, under 45% of them seen just once. This CDR3 is 14 amino acids long. Trimming left V 3 bases short and J 1 base short, with 9 bases between. This receptor was taken from a human donor in good health (CMV status not recorded). Some clones in this sample may be carry-over from other donors' samples. Specimen: CD8+ T cells from cultured PBMCs, collected from culture after CMV antigen stimulation. The chain joins TRBV12-3 or TRBV12-4 to TRBJ2-5; D might be TRBD1 (6 bases). Here the CDR3 reads CASSLGRGQETQYF. CDR3 coding DNA: TGTGCCAGCAGTTTGGGCAGGGGCCAAGAGACCCAGTACTTC.